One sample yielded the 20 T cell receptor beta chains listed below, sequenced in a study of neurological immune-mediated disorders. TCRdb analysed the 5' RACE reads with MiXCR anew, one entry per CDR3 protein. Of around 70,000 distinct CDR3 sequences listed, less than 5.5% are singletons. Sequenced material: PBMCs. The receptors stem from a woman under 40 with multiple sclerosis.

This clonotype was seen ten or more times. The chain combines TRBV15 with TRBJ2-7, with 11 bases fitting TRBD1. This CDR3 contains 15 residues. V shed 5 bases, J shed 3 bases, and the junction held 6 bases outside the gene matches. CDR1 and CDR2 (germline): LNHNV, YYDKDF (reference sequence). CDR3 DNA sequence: TGTGCCACCAGCGGTGGACAGGGGGCGTTCTACGAGCAGTACTTC. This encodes CATSGGQGAFYEQYF.

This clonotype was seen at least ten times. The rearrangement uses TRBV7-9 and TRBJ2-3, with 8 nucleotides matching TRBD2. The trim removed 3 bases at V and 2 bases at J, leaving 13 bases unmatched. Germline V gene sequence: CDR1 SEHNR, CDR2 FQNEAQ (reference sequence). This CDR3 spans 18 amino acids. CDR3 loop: CASSFPGGGSPFTDTQYF. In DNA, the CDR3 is TGTGCCAGCAGCTTCCCCGGGGGGGGGTCTCCCTTCACAGATACGCAGTATTTT.

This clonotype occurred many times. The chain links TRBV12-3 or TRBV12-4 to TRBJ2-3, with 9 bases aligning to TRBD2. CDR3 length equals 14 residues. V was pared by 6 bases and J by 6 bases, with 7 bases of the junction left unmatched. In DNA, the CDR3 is TGTGCCAGCAGCTATAGCGGGGGCCCTGATACGCAGTATTTT. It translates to CASSYSGGPDTQYF.

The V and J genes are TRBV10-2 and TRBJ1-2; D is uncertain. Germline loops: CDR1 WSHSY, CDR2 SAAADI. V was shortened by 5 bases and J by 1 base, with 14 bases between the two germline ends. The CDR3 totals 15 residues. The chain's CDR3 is CASSPLQSHNYGYTF. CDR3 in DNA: TGCGCCAGCAGTCCCCTACAGTCCCATAACTATGGCTACACCTTC.

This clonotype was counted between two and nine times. The CDR3 protein is CASRPARGGTDTQYF. The CDR3 region has the DNA TGCGCCAGCAGGCCCGCCCGGGGGGGCACAGATACGCAGTATTTT. V gene TRBV5-1 combines with J gene TRBJ2-3; 7 positions match TRBD2. Per the germline V gene, CDR1 is SGHRS and CDR2 is YFSETQ. The V and J ends lost 5 bases and 1 base, in that order; junction bases with no gene match: 7. This CDR3 is built from 15 residues.

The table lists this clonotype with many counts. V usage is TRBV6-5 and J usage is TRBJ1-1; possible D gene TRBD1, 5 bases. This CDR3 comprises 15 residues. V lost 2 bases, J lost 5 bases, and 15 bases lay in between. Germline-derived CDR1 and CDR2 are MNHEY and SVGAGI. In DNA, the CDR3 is TGTGCCAGCAGTTACCCCGGGGCGCGTAGTACTGAAGCTTTCTTT. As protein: CASSYPGARSTEAFF.

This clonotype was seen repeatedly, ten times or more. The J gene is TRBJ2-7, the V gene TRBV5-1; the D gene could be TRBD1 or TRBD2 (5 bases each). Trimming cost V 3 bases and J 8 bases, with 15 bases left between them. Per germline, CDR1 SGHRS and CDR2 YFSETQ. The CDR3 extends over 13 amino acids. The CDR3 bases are TGCGCCAGCAGCTGGGGCCAGGGAGACAAGCAGTACTTC. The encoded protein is CASSWGQGDKQYF. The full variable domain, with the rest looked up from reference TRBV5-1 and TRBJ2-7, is KAGVTQTPRYLIKTRGQQVTLSCSPISGHRSVSWYQQTPGQGLQFLFEYFSETQRNKGNFPGRFSGRQFSNSRSEMNVSTLELGDSALYLCASSWGQGDKQYFGPGTRLTVT.

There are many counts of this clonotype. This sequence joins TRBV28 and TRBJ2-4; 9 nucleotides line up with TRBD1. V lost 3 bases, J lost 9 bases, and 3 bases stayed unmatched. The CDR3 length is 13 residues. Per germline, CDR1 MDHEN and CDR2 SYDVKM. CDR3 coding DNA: TGTGCCAGCAGTTTGGGACAGGGACCCATTCAGTACTTC. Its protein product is CASSLGQGPIQYF.

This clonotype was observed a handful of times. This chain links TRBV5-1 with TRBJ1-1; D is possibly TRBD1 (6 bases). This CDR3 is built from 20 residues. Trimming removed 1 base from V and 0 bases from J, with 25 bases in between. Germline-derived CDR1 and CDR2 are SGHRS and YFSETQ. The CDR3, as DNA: TGCGCCAGCAGCTTGAGAAGCCGAGGGGGGGTTATTACTCTGAACACTGAAGCTTTCTTT. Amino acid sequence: CASSLRSRGGVITLNTEAFF.

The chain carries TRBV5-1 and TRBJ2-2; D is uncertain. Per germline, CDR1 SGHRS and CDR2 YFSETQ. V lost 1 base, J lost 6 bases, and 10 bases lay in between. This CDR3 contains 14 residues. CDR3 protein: CASSLLQSAGELFF. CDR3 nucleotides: TGCGCCAGCAGCTTGCTCCAATCGGCCGGGGAGCTGTTTTTT.

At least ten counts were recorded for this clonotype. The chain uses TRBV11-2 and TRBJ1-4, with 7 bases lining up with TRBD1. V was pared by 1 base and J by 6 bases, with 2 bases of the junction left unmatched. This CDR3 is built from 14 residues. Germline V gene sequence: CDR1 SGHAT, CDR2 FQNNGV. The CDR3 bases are TGTGCCAGCAGCTTAGGACAGGGACATGAAAAACTGTTTTTT. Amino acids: CASSLGQGHEKLFF. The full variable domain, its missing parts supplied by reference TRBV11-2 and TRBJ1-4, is EAGVAQSPRYKIIEKRQSVAFWCNPISGHATLYWYQQILGQGPKLLIQFQNNGVVDDSQLPKDRFSAERLKGVDSTLKIQPAKLEDSAVYLCASSLGQGHEKLFFGSGTQLSVL.

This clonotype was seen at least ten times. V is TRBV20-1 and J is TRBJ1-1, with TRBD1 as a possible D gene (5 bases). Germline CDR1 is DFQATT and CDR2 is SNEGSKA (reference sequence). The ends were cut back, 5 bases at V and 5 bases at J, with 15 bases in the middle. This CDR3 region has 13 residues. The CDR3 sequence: CSAGRVPETEAFF. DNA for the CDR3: TGCAGTGCTGGCAGGGTCCCCGAGACTGAAGCTTTCTTT.

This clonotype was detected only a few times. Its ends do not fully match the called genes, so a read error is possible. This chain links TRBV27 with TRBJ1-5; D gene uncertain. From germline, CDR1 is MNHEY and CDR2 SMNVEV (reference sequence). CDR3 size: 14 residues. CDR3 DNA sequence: TGTGCCAGCAGTCCCCACGAGAGTGTAAAGCCCCAGAATTTT. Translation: CASSPHESVKPQNF.

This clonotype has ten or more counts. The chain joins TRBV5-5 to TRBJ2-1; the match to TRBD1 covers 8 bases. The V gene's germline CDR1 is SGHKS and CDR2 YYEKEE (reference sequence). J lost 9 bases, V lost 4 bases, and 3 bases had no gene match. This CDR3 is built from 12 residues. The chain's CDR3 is CASSMDRVEQFF. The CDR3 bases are TGTGCCAGCAGCATGGACAGGGTTGAGCAGTTCTTC.

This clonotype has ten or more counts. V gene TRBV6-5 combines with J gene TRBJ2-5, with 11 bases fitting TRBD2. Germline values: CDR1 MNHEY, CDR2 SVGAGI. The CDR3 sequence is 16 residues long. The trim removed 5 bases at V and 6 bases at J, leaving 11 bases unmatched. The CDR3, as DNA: TGTGCCAGCAGTACCACTAGCGGGGGCCCCGGAAAGACCCAGTACTTC. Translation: CASSTTSGGPGKTQYF.

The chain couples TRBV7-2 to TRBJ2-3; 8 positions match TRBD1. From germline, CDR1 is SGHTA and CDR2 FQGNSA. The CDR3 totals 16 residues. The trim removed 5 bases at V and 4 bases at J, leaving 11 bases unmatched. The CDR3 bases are TGTGCCAGCAGCACCCGGACAGGGAGCAGGGCAGATACGCAGTATTTT. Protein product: CASSTRTGSRADTQYF.

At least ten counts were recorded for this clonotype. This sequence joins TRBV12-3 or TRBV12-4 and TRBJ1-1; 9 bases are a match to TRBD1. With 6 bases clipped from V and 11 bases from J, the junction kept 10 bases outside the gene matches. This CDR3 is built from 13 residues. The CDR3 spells CASRGQGPSEAFF. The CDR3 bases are TGTGCCAGCAGGGGACAGGGCCCAAGTGAGGCTTTCTTT.

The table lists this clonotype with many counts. The DNA for the CDR3 is TGTGCCAGCTCATCGGCTAACAGGGGCGCAAATGAAAAACTGTTTTTT. Translating gives CASSSANRGANEKLFF. J is TRBJ1-4 and V is TRBV18; 7 positions match TRBD1. This CDR3 spans 16 amino acids. Trimming took 5 bases from V and 5 from J; bases not matched to a gene: 11. Germline CDR1 KGHSH, CDR2 LQKENI.

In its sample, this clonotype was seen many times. DNA of the CDR3: TGTGCCAGCGGGGCAGCGGGGGATCGAGCTGAGCAGTTCTTC. Encoded protein: CASGAAGDRAEQFF. This chain connects TRBV6-5 to TRBJ2-1; 8 bases agree with TRBD2. This CDR3 has 14 amino acids. Looked up from germline, CDR1 is MNHEY and CDR2 is SVGAGI. The V segment lost 8 bases and the J segment 9 bases; nucleotides outside the gene matches: 12.

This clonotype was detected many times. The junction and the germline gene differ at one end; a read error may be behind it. Here the CDR3 DNA reads TGCAGTGCTAGAGATCTAGAGAGTTCACCCCTCAACTTT. Translated: CSARDLESSPLNF. The chain carries TRBV20-1 and TRBJ1-6, with unresolved D. Germline loops: CDR1 DFQATT, CDR2 SNEGSKA (reference sequence). This CDR3 comprises 13 residues.